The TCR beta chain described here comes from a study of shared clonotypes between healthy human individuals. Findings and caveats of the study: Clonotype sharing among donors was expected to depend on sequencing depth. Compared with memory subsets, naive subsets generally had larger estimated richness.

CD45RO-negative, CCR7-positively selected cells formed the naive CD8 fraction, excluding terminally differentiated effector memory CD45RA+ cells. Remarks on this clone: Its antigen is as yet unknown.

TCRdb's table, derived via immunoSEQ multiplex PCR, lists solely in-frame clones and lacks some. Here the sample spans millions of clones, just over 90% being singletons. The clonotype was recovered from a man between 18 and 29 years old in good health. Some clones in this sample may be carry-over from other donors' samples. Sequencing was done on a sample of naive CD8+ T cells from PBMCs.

CDR3 coding DNA: TGTGCCAGCAGTTTTTTTACAGGGATGATGGATGAAGCTTTCTTT. Translating it yields CASSFFTGMMDEAFF. The rearrangement uses TRBV6-6 and TRBJ1-1, with TRBD1 as a possible D gene (6 bases). Germline V CDR1 and CDR2: MNHNY, SVGAGI (reference sequence). Trimming took off 4 bases at V and 7 bases at J, with 19 bases between the two ends. This CDR3 is 15 amino acids long.